A selection of T cell receptor beta chains follows, all from one sample in a study of regulatory T cells in long-lasting Graves disease. TCRdb independently ran MiXCR on the multiplex PCR reads; one entry per CDR3 protein. The repertoire has 450,000 or so distinct CDR3 sequences, more than 20% of them found once; the top ten carry 7% to 10%. The material sequenced was peripheral blood mononuclear cells (PBMCs), taken when the disease was refractory, from a patient treated with antithyroid drugs. The origin of the receptors is a female donor with Graves disease. Both conserved end residues are part of each CDR3. A D gene is named only where the DNA matches it firmly. Only some rows state a clone size, as once, few, many or a class for expanded clones.

v_call,j_call,clone_size,d_call,cdr3_nt,cdr3_aa
TRBV7-9,TRBJ1-2,many,-,TGTGCCAGCAGCCCTGGACGGCGGCCTAACTATGGCTACACCTTC,CASSPGRRPNYGYTF
TRBV29-1,TRBJ2-7,-,TRBD1,TGCAGCGCGTGGGACAGGCCACCCTACGAGCAGTACTTC,CSAWDRPPYEQYF
TRBV9,TRBJ2-1,-,TRBD1,TGTGCCAGCACCCCGGGGACAGGGGTTATGGATGAGCAGTTCTTC,CASTPGTGVMDEQFF
TRBV5-1,TRBJ2-7,many,-,TGCGCCAGCAGCTTGTCCCAGGGCCATCACGAGCAGTACTTC,CASSLSQGHHEQYF
TRBV28,TRBJ1-2,many,TRBD1,TGTGCCAGCAGCTGGGACAGGGGGCCCTATGGCTACACCTTC,CASSWDRGPYGYTF
TRBV28,TRBJ2-5,many,-,TGTGCCAGCAGCCCCGGGGTGTCAGGGGAAGAGACCCAGTACTTC,CASSPGVSGEETQYF
TRBV12-3/TRBV12-4,TRBJ2-7,many,-,TGTGCCAGCAGTTTTCTGTGGGCTGGCGAGCAGTACTTC,CASSFLWAGEQYF
TRBV6-1,TRBJ2-4,few,-,TGTGCCACCCTTTCAGGAAACATTCAGTACTTC,CATLSGNIQYF
TRBV9,TRBJ2-5,few,-,TGTGCCAGCAGCGTAGGTCCAGGGTCAGAGACCCAGTACTTC,CASSVGPGSETQYF
TRBV14,TRBJ2-5,-,TRBD2,TGTGCCAGCAGCCCAGGGATCCTAGCGGGAGTGGAGACCCAGTACTTC,CASSPGILAGVETQYF
TRBV27,TRBJ2-7,few,-,TGTGCCAGCAGTCTCCAGGGTTTCCTCGGGTACGAGCAGTACTTC,CASSLQGFLGYEQYF
TRBV11-2,TRBJ2-7,many,-,TGTGCCAGCAGCTTACGGACACAGTCCTACGAGCAGTACTTC,CASSLRTQSYEQYF
TRBV6-2/TRBV6-3,TRBJ1-1,few,TRBD1,TGTGCCAGCAGTTACTCTACAGGGGCCAGTGAAGCTTTCTTT,CASSYSTGASEAFF
TRBV4-1,TRBJ1-2,-,TRBD1,TGCGCCAGCAGTCCGAACAGGGGGCGCCAGTACTATGGCTACACCTTC,CASSPNRGRQYYGYTF
TRBV20-1,TRBJ2-7,-,TRBD2,TGCAGTGCTAGACCCAGCGGGAGTCCCTACGAGCAGTACTTC,CSARPSGSPYEQYF
TRBV20-1,TRBJ2-7,many,TRBD1,TGCAGTGCTACGACAGGGGGTCCCTACGAGCAGTACTTC,CSATTGGPYEQYF
TRBV12-3/TRBV12-4,TRBJ1-4,-,TRBD1,TGTGCCAGCAGTCATCTACAGGGGGGGACTGAAAAACTGTTTTTT,CASSHLQGGTEKLFF
TRBV5-1,TRBJ2-4,-,-,TGCGCCAGCAGCATCGGACTACAACAGTACTTC,CASSIGLQQYF
TRBV20-1,TRBJ1-6,-,-,TGCAGTGCTAGAGTCGTCGCCGGAGGGGAGAATTCACCCCTCCACTTT,CSARVVAGGENSPLHF
TRBV27,TRBJ1-1,-,-,TGTGCCAGCAGTTCGCTCGACGAGAACACTGAAGCTTTCTTT,CASSSLDENTEAFF